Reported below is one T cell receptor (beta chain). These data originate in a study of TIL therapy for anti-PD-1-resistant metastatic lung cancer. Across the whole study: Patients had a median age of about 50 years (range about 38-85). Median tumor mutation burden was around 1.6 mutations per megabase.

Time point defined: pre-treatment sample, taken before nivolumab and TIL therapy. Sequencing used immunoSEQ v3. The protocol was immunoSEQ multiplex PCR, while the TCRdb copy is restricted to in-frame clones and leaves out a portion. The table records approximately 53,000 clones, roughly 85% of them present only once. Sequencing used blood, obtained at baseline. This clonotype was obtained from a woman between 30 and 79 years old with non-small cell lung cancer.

The CDR3 sequence is CASSQMRNEQFF. The CDR3 DNA sequence: TGTGCCAGCTCACAAATGAGGAATGAGCAGTTCTTC. This chain connects TRBV18 to TRBJ2-1; D is unclear. Trimming left V 4 bases short and J 7 bases short, with 8 bases between. This CDR3 has 12 residues. Germline V gene lookup returns CDR1 KGHSH and CDR2 LQKENI.